The source of this TCR beta chain is a study of blood T cells in healthy people across ages. Together with a sample-barcoded 5' primer, a J-beta primer mix was included in a second PCR lasting roughly 6 to 12 cycles. Individual samples furnished no less than 2.5 million CDR3-containing paired-end reads apiece. TCRdb re-analysed the 5' RACE reads in MiXCR, keeping a single row per CDR3 protein. This sample has 1.5 million to 1.8 million distinct CDR3 sequences, with about 45% found just once. Healthy individuals of Caucasian origin from Russia, aged 6 to 90, served as donors. Per the germline V gene, CDR1 is SEHNR and CDR2 is FQNEAQ (reference sequence). The CDR3 consists of 14 residues. Between the trimmed V and J ends, which lost 1 base and 8 bases, there was a span of 12 bases.

This sequence originates from a woman aged 18-29 years in good health. Specimen: blood. The chain carries TRBV7-9 and TRBJ2-1; D call uncertain. DNA for the CDR3: TGTGCCAGCAGCTTAGGTGTAGGGATGGATGAGCAGTTCTTC. Translation gives CASSLGVGMDEQFF.